Given below is one T cell receptor beta chain in context. This sample was included in a study of blood T cell repertoires in COVID-19. Study summary: Samples taken during acute and convalescent COVID-19 were collected in the United States, Italy and Spain.

Trimming cost V 7 bases and J 3 bases; bases outside gene matches: 5. The CDR3 is made up of 13 amino acids. Germline CDR1 is MNHEY and CDR2 is SVGAGI. The repertoire was sequenced with immunoSEQ multiplex PCR; TCRdb's copy has only in-frame clones and lacks some. Among some 43,000 clones listed, 87% were seen once. The material sequenced was peripheral blood. V is TRBV6-5 and J is TRBJ2-7, with TRBD2 matching over 8 bases. The sequence was collected from a human donor in a cohort sampled during active COVID-19. The CDR3 bases are TGTGCCAGCACCGTCCGGGAGGGCTACGAGCAGTACTTC. It codes for CASTVREGYEQYF.